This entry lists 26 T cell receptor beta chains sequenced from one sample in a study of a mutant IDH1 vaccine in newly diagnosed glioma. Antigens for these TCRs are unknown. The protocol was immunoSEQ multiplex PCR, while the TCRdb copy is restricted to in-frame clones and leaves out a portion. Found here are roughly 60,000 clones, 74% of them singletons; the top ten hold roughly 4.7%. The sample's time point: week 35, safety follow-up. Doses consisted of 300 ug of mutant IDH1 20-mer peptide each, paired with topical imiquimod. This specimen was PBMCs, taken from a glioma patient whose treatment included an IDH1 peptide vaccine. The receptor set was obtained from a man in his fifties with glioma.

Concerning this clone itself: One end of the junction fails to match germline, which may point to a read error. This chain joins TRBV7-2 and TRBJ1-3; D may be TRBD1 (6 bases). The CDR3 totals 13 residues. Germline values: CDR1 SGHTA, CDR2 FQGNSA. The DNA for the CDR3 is TGTGCCAGCAGCTCAGATCCGAATCGGGACACTTTCTTT. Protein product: CASSSDPNRDTFF.

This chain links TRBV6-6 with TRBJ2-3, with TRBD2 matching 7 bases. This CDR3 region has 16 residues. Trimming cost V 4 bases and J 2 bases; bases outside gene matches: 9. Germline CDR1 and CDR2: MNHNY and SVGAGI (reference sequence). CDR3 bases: TGTGCCAGCAGTTCACCTTCGGGACTACTCACAGATACGCAGTATTTT. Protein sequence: CASSSPSGLLTDTQYF.

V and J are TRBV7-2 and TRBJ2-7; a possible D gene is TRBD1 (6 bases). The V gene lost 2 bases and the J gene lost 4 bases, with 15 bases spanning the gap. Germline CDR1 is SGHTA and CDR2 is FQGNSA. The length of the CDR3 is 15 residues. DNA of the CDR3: TGTGCCAGCAGCTTAACGGACAGCGTTTGGTACGAGCAGTACTTC. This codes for CASSLTDSVWYEQYF. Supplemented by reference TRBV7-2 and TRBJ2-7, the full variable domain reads GAGVSQSPSNKVTEKGKDVELRCDPISGHTALYWYRQSLGQGLEFLIYFQGNSAPDKSGLPSDRFSAERTGGSVSTLTIQRTQQEDSAVYLCASSLTDSVWYEQYFGPGTRLTVT.

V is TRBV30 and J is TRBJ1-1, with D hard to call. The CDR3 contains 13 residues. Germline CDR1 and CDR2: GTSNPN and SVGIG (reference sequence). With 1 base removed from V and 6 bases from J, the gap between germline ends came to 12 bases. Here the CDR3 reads CAWSATSGAEAFF. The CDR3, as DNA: TGTGCCTGGAGTGCAACGAGTGGCGCTGAAGCTTTCTTT.

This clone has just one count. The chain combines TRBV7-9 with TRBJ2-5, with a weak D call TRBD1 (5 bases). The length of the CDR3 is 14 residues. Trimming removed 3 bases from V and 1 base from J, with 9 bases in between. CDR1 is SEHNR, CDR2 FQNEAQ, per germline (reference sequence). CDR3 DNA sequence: TGTGCCAGCAGCTTTCGACAGCCCCAAGAGACCCAGTACTTC. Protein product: CASSFRQPQETQYF.

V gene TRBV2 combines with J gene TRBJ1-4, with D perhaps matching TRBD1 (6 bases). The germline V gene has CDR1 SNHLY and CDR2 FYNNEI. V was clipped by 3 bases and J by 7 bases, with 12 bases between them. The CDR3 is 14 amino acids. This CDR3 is CASSEAGGGEKLFF. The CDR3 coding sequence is TGTGCCAGCAGTGAGGCAGGAGGGGGTGAAAAACTGTTTTTT.

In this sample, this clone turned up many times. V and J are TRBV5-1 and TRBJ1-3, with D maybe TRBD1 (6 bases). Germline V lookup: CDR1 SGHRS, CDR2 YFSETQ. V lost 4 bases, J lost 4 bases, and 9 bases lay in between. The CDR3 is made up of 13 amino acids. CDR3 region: CASSRTAGNTIYF. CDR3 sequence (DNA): TGCGCCAGCAGCCGGACAGCCGGAAACACCATATATTTT.

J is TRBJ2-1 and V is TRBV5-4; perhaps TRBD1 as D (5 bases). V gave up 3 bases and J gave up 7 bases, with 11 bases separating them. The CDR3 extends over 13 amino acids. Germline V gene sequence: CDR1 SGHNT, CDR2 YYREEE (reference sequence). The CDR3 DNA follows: TGTGCCAGCAGCTCAGCGACAGAGAATGAGCAGTTCTTC. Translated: CASSSATENEQFF.

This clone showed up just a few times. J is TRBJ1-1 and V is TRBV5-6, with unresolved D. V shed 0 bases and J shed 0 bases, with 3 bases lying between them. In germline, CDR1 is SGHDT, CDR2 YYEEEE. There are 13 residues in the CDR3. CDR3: CASSLGVNTEAFF. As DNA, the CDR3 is TGTGCCAGCAGCTTGGGAGTGAACACTGAAGCTTTCTTT.

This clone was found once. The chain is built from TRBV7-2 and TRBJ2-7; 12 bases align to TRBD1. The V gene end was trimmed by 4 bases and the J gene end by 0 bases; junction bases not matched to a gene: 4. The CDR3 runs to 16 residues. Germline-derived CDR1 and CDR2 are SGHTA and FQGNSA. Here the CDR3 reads CASSSPGQGASYEQYF. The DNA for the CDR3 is TGTGCCAGCAGCTCCCCGGGACAGGGGGCCTCCTACGAGCAGTACTTC. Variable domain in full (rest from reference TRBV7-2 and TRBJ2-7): GAGVSQSPSNKVTEKGKDVELRCDPISGHTALYWYRQSLGQGLEFLIYFQGNSAPDKSGLPSDRFSAERTGGSVSTLTIQRTQQEDSAVYLCASSSPGQGASYEQYFGPGTRLTVT.

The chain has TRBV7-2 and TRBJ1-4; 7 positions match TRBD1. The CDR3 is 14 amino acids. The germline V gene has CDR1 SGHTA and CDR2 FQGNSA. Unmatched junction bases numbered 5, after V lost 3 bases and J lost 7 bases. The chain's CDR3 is CASSLTGRGEKLFF. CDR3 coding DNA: TGTGCCAGCAGCTTGACAGGGAGGGGTGAAAAACTGTTTTTT.

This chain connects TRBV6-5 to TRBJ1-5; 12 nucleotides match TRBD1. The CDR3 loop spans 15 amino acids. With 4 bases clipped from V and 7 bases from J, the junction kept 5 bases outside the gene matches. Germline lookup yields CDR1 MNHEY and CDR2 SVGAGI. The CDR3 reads CASSSGTGGGQPQHF. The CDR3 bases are TGTGCCAGCAGTTCCGGGACAGGGGGCGGGCAGCCCCAGCATTTT.

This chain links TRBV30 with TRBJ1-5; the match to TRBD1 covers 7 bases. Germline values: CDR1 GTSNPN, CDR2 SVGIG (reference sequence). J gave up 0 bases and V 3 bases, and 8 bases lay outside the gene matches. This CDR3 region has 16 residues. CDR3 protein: CAWRAQGWYSNQPQHF. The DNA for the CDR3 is TGTGCCTGGAGGGCACAGGGGTGGTATAGCAATCAGCCCCAGCATTTT.

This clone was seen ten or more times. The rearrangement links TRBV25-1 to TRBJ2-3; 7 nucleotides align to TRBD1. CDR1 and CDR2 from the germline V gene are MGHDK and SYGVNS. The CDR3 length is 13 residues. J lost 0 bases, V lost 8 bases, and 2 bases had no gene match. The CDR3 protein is CASRTGSTDTQYF. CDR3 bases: TGTGCCAGCCGGACAGGTAGCACAGATACGCAGTATTTT.

The CDR3 DNA is TGTGCCAGCAGTGAAGACCAGCTATTCTACGAGCAGTACTTC. As protein: CASSEDQLFYEQYF. This chain links TRBV2 with TRBJ2-7; D not certain. This CDR3 region has 14 residues. Trimming stripped 1 base from V and 3 bases from J, with 10 bases between. Germline CDR1 SNHLY, CDR2 FYNNEI.

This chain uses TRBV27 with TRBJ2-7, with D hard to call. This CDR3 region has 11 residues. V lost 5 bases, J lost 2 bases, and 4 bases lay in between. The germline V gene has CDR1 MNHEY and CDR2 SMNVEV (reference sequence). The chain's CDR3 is CASSTTYEQYF. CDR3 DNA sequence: TGTGCCAGCAGTACCACCTACGAGCAGTACTTC.

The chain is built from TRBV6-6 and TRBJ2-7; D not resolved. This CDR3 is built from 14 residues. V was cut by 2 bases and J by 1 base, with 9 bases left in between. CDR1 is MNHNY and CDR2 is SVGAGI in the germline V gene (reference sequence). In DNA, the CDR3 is TGTGCCAGCAGTTACGCGGCCTCGTCCTACGAGCAGTACTTC. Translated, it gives CASSYAASSYEQYF.

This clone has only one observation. CDR3 sequence reads: CASSYSGFPAGELFF. CDR3 nucleotide sequence: TGTGCCAGCAGTTACTCGGGTTTTCCGGCCGGGGAGCTGTTTTTT. J is TRBJ2-2 and V is TRBV6-5; D unclear. The CDR3 extends over 15 amino acids. The germline V gene encodes CDR1 MNHEY and CDR2 SVGAGI. With 0 bases removed from V and 6 bases from J, the gap between germline ends came to 11 bases.

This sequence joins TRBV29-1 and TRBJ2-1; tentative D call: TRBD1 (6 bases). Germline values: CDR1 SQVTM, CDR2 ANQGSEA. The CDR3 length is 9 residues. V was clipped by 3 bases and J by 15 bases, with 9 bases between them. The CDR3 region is CSVEARGFF. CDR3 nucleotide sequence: TGCAGCGTTGAGGCCAGGGGGTTCTTC.

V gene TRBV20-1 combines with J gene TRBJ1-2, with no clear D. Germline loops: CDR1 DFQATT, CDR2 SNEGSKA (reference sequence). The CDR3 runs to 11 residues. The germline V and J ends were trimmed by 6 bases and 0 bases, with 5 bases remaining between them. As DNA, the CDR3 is TGCAGTGCCGACACTAACTATGGCTACACCTTC. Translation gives CSADTNYGYTF.

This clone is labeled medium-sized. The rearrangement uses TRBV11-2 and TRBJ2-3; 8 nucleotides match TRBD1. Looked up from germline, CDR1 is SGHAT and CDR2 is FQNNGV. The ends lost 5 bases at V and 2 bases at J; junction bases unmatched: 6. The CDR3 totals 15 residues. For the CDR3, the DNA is TGTGCCAGCAGCGAAAGGACAGGGCTCACAGATACGCAGTATTTT. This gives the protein CASSERTGLTDTQYF.

DNA of the CDR3: TGTGCCTGGAACAGACTCACTGAAGCTTTCTTT. Translated: CAWNRLTEAFF. The rearrangement uses TRBV30 and TRBJ1-1; D is uncertain. Germline V gene lookup returns CDR1 GTSNPN and CDR2 SVGIG (reference sequence). CDR3 size: 11 residues. Deletions cut 4 bases from V and 4 bases from J, with 7 bases between.

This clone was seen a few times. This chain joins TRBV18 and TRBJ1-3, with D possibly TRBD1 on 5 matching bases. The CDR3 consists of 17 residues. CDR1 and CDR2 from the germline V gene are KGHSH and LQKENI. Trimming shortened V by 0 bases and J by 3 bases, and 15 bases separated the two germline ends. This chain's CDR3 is CASSPPTRRGGGNTIYF. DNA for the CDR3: TGTGCCAGCTCACCACCGACTCGTAGGGGAGGTGGAAACACCATATATTTT.

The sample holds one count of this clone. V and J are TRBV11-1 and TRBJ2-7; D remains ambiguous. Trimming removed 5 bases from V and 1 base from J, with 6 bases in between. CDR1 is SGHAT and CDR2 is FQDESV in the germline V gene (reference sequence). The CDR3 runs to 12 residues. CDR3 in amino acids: CASSPRSYEQYF. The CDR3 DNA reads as TGTGCCAGCAGCCCTAGGTCCTACGAGCAGTACTTC.

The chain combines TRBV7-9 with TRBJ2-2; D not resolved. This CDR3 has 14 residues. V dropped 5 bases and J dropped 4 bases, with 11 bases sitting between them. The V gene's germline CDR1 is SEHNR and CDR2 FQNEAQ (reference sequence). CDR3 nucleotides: TGTGCCAGCAGCCCCCGGGCAGGCACCGGGGAGCTGTTTTTT. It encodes CASSPRAGTGELFF.

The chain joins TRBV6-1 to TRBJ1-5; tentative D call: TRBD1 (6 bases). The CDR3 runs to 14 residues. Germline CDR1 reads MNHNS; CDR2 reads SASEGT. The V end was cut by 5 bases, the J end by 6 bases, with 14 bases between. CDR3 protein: CASSNPGEGQPQHF. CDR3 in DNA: TGTGCCAGCAGTAACCCAGGGGAGGGTCAGCCCCAGCATTTT.